These T cell receptor beta chains were read from a single sample in a study of cytomegalovirus exposure and HLA in healthy donors. TCRdb's copy holds only in-frame clones and misses some; the assay was immunoSEQ multiplex PCR. The sample gives 150,000 to 250,000 clones, 70% to 85% of which show up once; approximately 4% is in the top ten. The material sequenced was PBMCs. These TCRs come from a woman aged 25 to 39 in good health and CMV-seropositive. Each CDR3 is given without its conserved first and last residue.

J gene: TRBJ2-7
V gene: TRBV11-3
CDR3 protein: ASSFSRVSGGYEQY

J gene: TRBJ2-5
V gene: TRBV20-1
CDR3 protein: SAIVETQY

J gene: TRBJ2-3
V gene: TRBV7-7
CDR3 protein: ASSLTGRADTQY

J gene: TRBJ2-7
V gene: TRBV27
CDR3 protein: ASSNGLEEMEQY

J gene: TRBJ2-7
V gene: TRBV5-6
CDR3 protein: ASSYGGTAVYEQY

J gene: TRBJ2-3
V gene: TRBV5-6
CDR3 protein: ASSFITDTQY

J gene: TRBJ1-6
V gene: TRBV5-5
CDR3 protein: ASSARLLNSPLH

J gene: TRBJ1-2
V gene: TRBV10-3
CDR3 protein: AISEMGTGGTGSNYGYT

J gene: TRBJ2-1
V gene: TRBV6-1
CDR3 protein: ASEDRDVYEQF

J gene: TRBJ1-1
V gene: TRBV6-5
CDR3 protein: ASSNDEGSEAF

J gene: TRBJ2-1
V gene: TRBV5-4
CDR3 protein: ASSLDPNEQF

J gene: TRBJ2-7
V gene: TRBV21-1
CDR3 protein: ANRLFRDRGSYEQY

J gene: TRBJ1-6
V gene: TRBV4-1
CDR3 protein: ASSQVQGNSNSPLH

J gene: TRBJ2-3
V gene: TRBV7-9
CDR3 protein: ASSPQGTDTQY

J gene: TRBJ2-7
V gene: TRBV7-9
CDR3 protein: ASSRRLAGRNEQY

J gene: TRBJ1-1
V gene: TRBV13
CDR3 protein: ASSLGRFTGFGEAF

J gene: TRBJ1-1
V gene: TRBV5-6
CDR3 protein: ASSRIGGGAEAF

J gene: TRBJ2-3
V gene: TRBV6-5
CDR3 protein: ASSREDRGTDTQY

J gene: TRBJ1-4
V gene: TRBV9
CDR3 protein: ASSVDRGVRGRGEKLF

J gene: TRBJ1-5
V gene: TRBV4-1
CDR3 protein: ASSLRALAALNQPQH

J gene: TRBJ1-2
V gene: TRBV7-9
CDR3 protein: ASRAGQGNGYT

J gene: TRBJ2-1
V gene: TRBV7-9
CDR3 protein: ASRREGDNEQF

J gene: TRBJ2-3
V gene: TRBV7-9
CDR3 protein: ASSSLAGGQDTQY

J gene: TRBJ2-3
V gene: TRBV18
CDR3 protein: ASSIRRLAFTDTQY

J gene: TRBJ2-1
V gene: TRBV4-3
CDR3 protein: ASSQEGDTLVHNEQF

J gene: TRBJ2-7
V gene: TRBV23-1
CDR3 protein: ASSQSRAGGSVSYEQY

J gene: TRBJ2-1
V gene: TRBV27
CDR3 protein: ASSSDRDNEQF

J gene: TRBJ1-2
V gene: TRBV6-5
CDR3 protein: ASSYSGTGGGGYT

J gene: TRBJ2-3
V gene: TRBV10-3
CDR3 protein: AIKGTDGEDTQY

J gene: TRBJ2-3
V gene: TRBV27
CDR3 protein: ASSLGLAATDTQY

J gene: TRBJ1-4
V gene: TRBV7-8
CDR3 protein: ASSGDRVHEKLF